This note documents a single T cell receptor (beta chain) sequence. The antigen is undetermined. This sample was taken from a study of early T cells in non-severe SARS-CoV-2 infection. Across the whole study: Unsorted whole-blood RNA was sequenced in bulk, leaving chains unpaired. Study results and caveats: VDJdb matching, biased toward anti-spike CD8 responses, missed private and CD4 specificities.

The CDR3 is 17 amino acids. The V end was cut by 0 bases, the J end by 9 bases, with 18 bases between. CDR1 MNHEY and CDR2 SVGAGI come from the germline V gene. Unique molecular identifiers were affixed to single, distinct cDNA molecules. TCRdb passed the 5' RACE reads through MiXCR, listing each CDR3 protein once. The sample lists about 68,000 distinct CDR3 sequences; 12% were seen once. The gene calls are TRBV6-5 and TRBJ1-6, with D possibly TRBD1 on 6 matching bases. This clonotype was obtained from an adult who was a healthcare worker with PCR-confirmed SARS-CoV-2 infection or an uninfected control (not recorded which). Source material: whole blood. This chain's CDR3 is CASSYSRRQGGGSPLHF. Written as DNA, the CDR3 is TGTGCCAGCAGTTACTCGCGACGACAAGGGGGGGGTTCACCCCTCCACTTT.